The 19 T cell receptor beta chains presented below share a single source sample, sequenced in a study of blood T cells in healthy people across ages. Through a sample-barcoded 5' primer and a J-beta primer mix, a second PCR was run for roughly 7 to 12 cycles. TCRdb recomputed calls from the 5' RACE reads with MiXCR, one row per CDR3 protein. This sample has hundreds of thousands of distinct CDR3 sequences, with around two fifths found just once. The sample consisted of blood. These receptors all come from an older man in good health.

This CDR3 is CASSGAQGGNSPLHF. DNA of the CDR3: TGTGCCAGCAGCGGCGCACAGGGCGGTAATTCACCCCTCCACTTT. The chain employs TRBV2 and TRBJ1-6, with D possibly TRBD1 on 6 matching bases. Germline-derived CDR1 and CDR2 are SNHLY and FYNNEI. Trimming took off 6 bases at V and 6 bases at J, with 15 bases between the two ends. The CDR3 extends over 15 amino acids.

The chain employs TRBV4-3 and TRBJ2-6; possibly TRBD1 for D (5 bases). Per the germline V gene, CDR1 is LGHNA and CDR2 is YSLEER. This CDR3 contains 19 residues. Trimming removed 3 bases at V and 0 bases at J, with 18 bases between. The CDR3 here is CASSQDPTASLSGANVLTF. Here the CDR3 DNA reads TGCGCCAGCAGCCAGGACCCGACAGCTTCACTCTCTGGGGCCAACGTCCTGACTTTC.

In this sample, this clonotype turned up a few times. V is TRBV24-1 and J is TRBJ2-1; TRBD2 aligns across 14 bases. With 4 bases clipped from V and 1 base from J, the junction kept 5 bases outside the gene matches. The germline CDR1 and CDR2 sequences are KGHDR and SFDVKD. The CDR3 extends over 18 amino acids. CDR3 DNA: TGTGCCACCAGTGAAGCCGGGACTAGCGGGAGTTCCTACAATGAGCAGTTCTTC. This codes for CATSEAGTSGSSYNEQFF.

This clonotype was seen only once. This sequence joins TRBV6-5 and TRBJ1-5, with 10 bases aligning to TRBD1. J was trimmed by 6 bases and V by 5 bases; bases with no gene match: 7. The CDR3 covers 15 residues. Germline lookup yields CDR1 MNHEY and CDR2 SVGAGI. CDR3 nucleotide sequence: TGTGCCAGCAGTGACCGGGACAGGGGAAGTCAGCCCCAGCATTTT. Amino acids: CASSDRDRGSQPQHF.

This clonotype has only a few counts. V is TRBV9 and J is TRBJ1-6, with 10 positions matching TRBD1. Trimming at V came to 4 bases and at J to 6 bases, leaving 4 bases not matched to a gene. CDR1 and CDR2 (germline): SGDLS, YYNGEE. This CDR3 contains 15 residues. The CDR3 nucleotides are TGTGCCAGCAGCCCCCGGGACAGGGGTAATTCACCCCTCCACTTT. This encodes CASSPRDRGNSPLHF.

The rearrangement links TRBV27 to TRBJ2-1, with 9 bases that match TRBD2. J lost 10 bases, V lost 7 bases, and 8 bases had no gene match. Germline V gene sequence: CDR1 MNHEY, CDR2 SMNVEV (reference sequence). CDR3 length equals 13 residues. The CDR3: CASKRVAGEEQFF. CDR3 sequence (DNA): TGTGCCAGCAAGAGAGTAGCGGGAGAAGAGCAGTTCTTC.

The V and J genes are TRBV7-9 and TRBJ2-4; 13 bases fit TRBD2. The CDR3 is 13 residues long. The germline gives CDR1 SEHNR, CDR2 FQNEAQ (reference sequence). V lost 5 bases to trimming and J lost 13 bases; unmatched junction nucleotides: 5. In nucleotides, the CDR3 is TGTGCCAGCAGCATCGGGACTAGCGGGGAACAGTACTTC. It codes for CASSIGTSGEQYF.

The chain links TRBV28 to TRBJ2-5; TRBD2 matches 8 bases. This CDR3 is built from 15 residues. In germline, CDR1 is MDHEN, CDR2 SYDVKM. Trimming took 5 bases from V and 3 from J; bases not matched to a gene: 8. The CDR3 here is CASSLSGTREETQYF. The CDR3 DNA reads TGTGCCAGCAGTCTATCCGGGACTAGAGAAGAGACCCAGTACTTC.

The V and J genes are TRBV6-6 and TRBJ2-1; perhaps TRBD1 as D (6 bases). V lost 6 bases and J 0 bases, leaving 18 bases between the germline ends. The CDR3 spans 17 residues. The germline V gene encodes CDR1 MNHNY and CDR2 SVGAGI (reference sequence). For the CDR3, the DNA is TGTGCCAGCAGGGGGCTACAGGGTCAGAGCTCCTACAATGAGCAGTTCTTC. It specifies CASRGLQGQSSYNEQFF.

Regarding this clonotype: With a much larger clone just one base away, this may be a read error. The chain couples TRBV4-1 to TRBJ1-2, with 8 bases matching TRBD1. This CDR3 spans 15 amino acids. The germline V gene has CDR1 MGHRA and CDR2 YSYEKL. V trimming: 4 bases; J trimming: 6 bases; junction bases outside the gene matches: 10. CDR3 sequence: CASSLGQGENHGYTF. CDR3 in DNA: TGCGCCAGCAGCCTAGGACAGGGAGAGAACCATGGCTACACCTTC.

The J gene is TRBJ2-5, the V gene TRBV5-1, with 8 positions matching TRBD1. This CDR3 has 14 residues. J was trimmed by 4 bases and V by 4 bases; bases with no gene match: 6. Germline V lookup: CDR1 SGHRS, CDR2 YFSETQ. Here the CDR3 reads CASSGTGNRETQYF. Written as DNA, the CDR3 is TGCGCCAGCAGCGGGACAGGAAACCGAGAGACCCAGTACTTC.

The V and J genes are TRBV20-1 and TRBJ2-1; 11 bases line up with TRBD2. This CDR3 is 14 amino acids long. Trimming at V came to 6 bases and at J to 5 bases, leaving 6 bases not matched to a gene. The germline V gene has CDR1 DFQATT and CDR2 SNEGSKA (reference sequence). The CDR3, as DNA: TGCAGTGCGCCGACTAGCGGGGTCCACAATGAGCAGTTCTTC. Its translation: CSAPTSGVHNEQFF.

This clonotype was counted between two and nine times. The rearrangement links TRBV7-2 to TRBJ2-7; 8 bases are shared with TRBD1. CDR1 and CDR2 (germline): SGHTA, FQGNSA. The CDR3 sequence is 15 residues long. J lost 3 bases, V lost 5 bases, and 9 bases had no gene match. The CDR3 sequence is CASSPIGQGLYEQYF. The CDR3, as DNA: TGTGCCAGCAGCCCCATCGGACAGGGTCTCTACGAGCAGTACTTC.

This chain uses TRBV4-3 with TRBJ2-3; 9 positions agree with TRBD1. The CDR3 loop spans 17 amino acids. Per germline, CDR1 LGHNA and CDR2 YSLEER. V lost 1 base, J lost 4 bases, and 9 bases stayed unmatched. The CDR3 nucleotides are TGCGCCAGCAGCCAAGGTCAGGGGACAGGGAGCGCAGATACGCAGTATTTT. It yields the protein CASSQGQGTGSADTQYF.

The chain has TRBV27 and TRBJ1-4; TRBD1 aligns across 8 bases. Germline assignment: CDR1 MNHEY and CDR2 SMNVEV (reference sequence). V gave up 4 bases and J gave up 5 bases; unmatched junction bases: 6. The CDR3 runs to 15 residues. The CDR3 DNA reads TGTGCCAGCAGTTCATTCGGACAGGGCAATGAAAAACTGTTTTTT. It codes for CASSSFGQGNEKLFF.

The CDR3 bases are TGCGCCAGCAGCCAAGAGGGATCCTCCTACGAGCAGTACTTC. Protein sequence: CASSQEGSSYEQYF. The V and J genes are TRBV4-3 and TRBJ2-7; D unresolved. This CDR3 comprises 14 residues. V shed 0 bases and J shed 0 bases, with 6 bases lying between them. From germline, CDR1 is LGHNA and CDR2 YSLEER.

The V call is TRBV28, the J call TRBJ2-2, with 10 bases aligning to TRBD2. V was pared by 5 bases and J by 8 bases, with 8 bases of the junction left unmatched. Germline loops: CDR1 MDHEN, CDR2 SYDVKM. CDR3 length: 15 amino acids. CDR3 bases: TGTGCCAGCAGTCTTAGCGGGAGGTTACTTGGGGAGCTGTTTTTT. This encodes CASSLSGRLLGELFF.

This chain links TRBV20-1 with TRBJ2-3, with D perhaps given as TRBD1 or TRBD2 (5 bases each). With 7 bases removed from V and 4 bases from J, the gap between germline ends came to 12 bases. The germline gives CDR1 DFQATT, CDR2 SNEGSKA (reference sequence). CDR3 length: 12 residues. The CDR3 loop is CSGGKGSDTQYF. The CDR3, as DNA: TGCAGTGGGGGGAAGGGATCAGATACGCAGTATTTT.

This clonotype was picked up a small number of times. The rearrangement uses TRBV7-6 and TRBJ2-7; D remains ambiguous. V was clipped by 2 bases and J by 6 bases, with 11 bases between them. The CDR3 is made up of 13 amino acids. CDR1 and CDR2 (germline): SGHVS, FNYEAQ. The CDR3 DNA reads as TGTGCCAGCAGCTTATATCGCACTTCCGAGCAGTACTTC. Translation: CASSLYRTSEQYF.